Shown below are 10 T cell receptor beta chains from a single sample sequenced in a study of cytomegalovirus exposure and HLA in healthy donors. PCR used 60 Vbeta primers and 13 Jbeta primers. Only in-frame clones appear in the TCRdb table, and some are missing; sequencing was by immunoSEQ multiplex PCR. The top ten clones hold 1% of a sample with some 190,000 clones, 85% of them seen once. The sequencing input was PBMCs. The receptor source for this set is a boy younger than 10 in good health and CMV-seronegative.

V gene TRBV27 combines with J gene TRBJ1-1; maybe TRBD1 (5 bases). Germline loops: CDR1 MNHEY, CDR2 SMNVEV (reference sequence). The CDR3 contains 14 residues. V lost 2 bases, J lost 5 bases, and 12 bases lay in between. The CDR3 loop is CASSLDLGGTEAFF. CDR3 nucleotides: TGTGCCAGCAGTTTAGATTTGGGGGGGACTGAAGCTTTCTTT.

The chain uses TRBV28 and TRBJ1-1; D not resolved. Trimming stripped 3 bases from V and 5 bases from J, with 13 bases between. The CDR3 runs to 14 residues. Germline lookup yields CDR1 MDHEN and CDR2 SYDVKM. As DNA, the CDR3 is TGTGCCAGCAGTTTGTTAGGACTGGGGACTGAAGCTTTCTTT. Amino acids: CASSLLGLGTEAFF.

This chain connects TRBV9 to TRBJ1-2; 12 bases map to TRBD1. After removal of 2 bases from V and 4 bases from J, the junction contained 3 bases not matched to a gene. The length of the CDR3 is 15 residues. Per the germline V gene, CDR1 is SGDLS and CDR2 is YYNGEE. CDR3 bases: TGTGCCAGCAGCGTTGGGACAGGGGGCGGCTATGGCTACACCTTC. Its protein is CASSVGTGGGYGYTF. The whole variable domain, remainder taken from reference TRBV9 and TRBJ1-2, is DSGVTQTPKHLITATGQRVTLRCSPRSGDLSVYWYQQSLDQGLQFLIQYYNGEERAKGNILERFSAQQFPDLHSELNLSSLELGDSALYFCASSVGTGGGYGYTFGSGTRLTVV.

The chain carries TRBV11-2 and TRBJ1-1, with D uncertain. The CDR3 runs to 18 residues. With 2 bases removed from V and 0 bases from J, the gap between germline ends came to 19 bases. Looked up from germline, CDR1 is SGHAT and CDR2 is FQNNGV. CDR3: CASSLNRERVFLNTEAFF. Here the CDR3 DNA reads TGTGCCAGCAGCTTAAACCGGGAAAGGGTCTTTTTGAACACTGAAGCTTTCTTT.

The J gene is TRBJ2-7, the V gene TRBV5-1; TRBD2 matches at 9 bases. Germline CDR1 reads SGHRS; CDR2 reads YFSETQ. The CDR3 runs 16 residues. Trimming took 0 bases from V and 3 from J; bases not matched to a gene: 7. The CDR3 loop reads CASSLGPSGANYEQYF. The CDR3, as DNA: TGCGCCAGCAGCTTGGGTCCTAGCGGGGCTAACTACGAGCAGTACTTC.

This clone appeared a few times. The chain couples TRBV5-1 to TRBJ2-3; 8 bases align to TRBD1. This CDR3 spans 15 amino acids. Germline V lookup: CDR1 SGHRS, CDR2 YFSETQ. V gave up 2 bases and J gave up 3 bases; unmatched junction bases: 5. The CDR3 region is CASSFGQGWTDTQYF. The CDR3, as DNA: TGCGCCAGCAGCTTCGGACAGGGCTGGACAGATACGCAGTATTTT.

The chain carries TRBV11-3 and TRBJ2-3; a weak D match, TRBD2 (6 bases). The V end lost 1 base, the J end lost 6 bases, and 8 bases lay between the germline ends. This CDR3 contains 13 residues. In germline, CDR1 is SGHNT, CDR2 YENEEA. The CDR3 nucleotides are TGTGCCAGCAGCTTAGGGAGGGCCGATACGCAGTATTTT. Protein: CASSLGRADTQYF.

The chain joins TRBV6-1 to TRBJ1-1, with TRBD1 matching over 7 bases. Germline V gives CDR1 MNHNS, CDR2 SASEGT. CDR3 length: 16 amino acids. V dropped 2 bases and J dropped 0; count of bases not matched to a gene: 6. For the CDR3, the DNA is TGTGCCAGCAGTGAAAAGGCAGGGGGGATGAACACTGAAGCTTTCTTT. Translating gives CASSEKAGGMNTEAFF.

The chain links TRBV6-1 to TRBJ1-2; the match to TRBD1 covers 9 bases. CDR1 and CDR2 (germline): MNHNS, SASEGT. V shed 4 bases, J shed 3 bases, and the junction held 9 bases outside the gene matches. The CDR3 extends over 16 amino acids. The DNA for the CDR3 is TGTGCCAGCAGTGCCCCAAGGACAGGGGAAGACTATGGCTACACCTTC. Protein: CASSAPRTGEDYGYTF.

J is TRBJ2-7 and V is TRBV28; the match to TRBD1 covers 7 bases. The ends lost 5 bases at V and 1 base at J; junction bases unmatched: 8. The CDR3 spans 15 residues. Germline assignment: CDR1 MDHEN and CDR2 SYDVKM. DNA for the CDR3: TGTGCCAGCAGTCGTCGACAGGGTATGTCCTACGAGCAGTACTTC. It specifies CASSRRQGMSYEQYF.